These 15 T cell receptor beta chains were all obtained from the same sample, sequenced in a study of blood T cell repertoires in COVID-19. TCRdb's copy holds only in-frame clones and misses some; the assay was immunoSEQ multiplex PCR. The sample has 250,000 to 300,000 clones; approximately 91% are singletons. Source material: PBMCs or T cells enriched from blood (not recorded which). These receptors were obtained from a woman in her forties with acute COVID-19.

V gene TRBV7-3 combines with J gene TRBJ2-1, with D perhaps TRBD2 (7 bases). Germline CDR1 reads SGHTA; CDR2 reads FQGTGA. V gave up 5 bases and J gave up 3 bases, with 11 bases separating them. The CDR3 contains 14 residues. The CDR3 reads CASSPGGDYNEQFF. CDR3 in DNA: TGTGCCAGCAGCCCGGGGGGCGACTACAATGAGCAGTTCTTC.

The J gene is TRBJ2-3, the V gene TRBV5-1; 9 bases align to TRBD2. Germline CDR1 and CDR2: SGHRS and YFSETQ. Trimming cost V 4 bases and J 4 bases; bases outside gene matches: 10. The CDR3 has 16 amino acids. CDR3 in DNA: TGCGCCAGCAGCCGACTGAGCGGGGGGTCGTCAGATACGCAGTATTTT. As protein: CASSRLSGGSSDTQYF.

The rearrangement joins TRBV2 to TRBJ2-2, with TRBD2 matching over 11 bases. Per germline, CDR1 SNHLY and CDR2 FYNNEI. The V and J ends lost 0 bases and 0 bases, in that order; junction bases with no gene match: 0. This CDR3 spans 17 amino acids. CDR3 DNA: TGTGCCAGCAGTGAAGCGGGACTAGCGGCGAACACCGGGGAGCTGTTTTTT. Its translation is CASSEAGLAANTGELFF.

The V call is TRBV7-9, the J call TRBJ1-3, with 10 bases aligning to TRBD1. J lost 0 bases, V lost 5 bases, and 10 bases had no gene match. Germline V gives CDR1 SEHNR, CDR2 FQNEAQ (reference sequence). CDR3 length: 18 amino acids. CDR3 coding DNA: TGTGCCAGCAGCCTTCCGACAGGGGGCGACGACTCTGGAAACACCATATATTTT. Protein sequence: CASSLPTGGDDSGNTIYF.

The CDR3 region has the DNA TGTGCCAGCACCCCCGGGAGGAAAACTGCAACTAATGAAAAACTGTTTTTT. Translating gives CASTPGRKTATNEKLFF. J is TRBJ1-4 and V is TRBV28; D is unresolved. Germline CDR1 and CDR2: MDHEN and SYDVKM. The CDR3 runs to 17 residues. V lost 7 bases, J lost 0 bases, and 18 bases lay in between.

This clone was seen a single time. This chain uses TRBV7-9 with TRBJ1-1; D call uncertain. V gave up 5 bases and J gave up 0 bases, with 16 bases separating them. The germline V gene has CDR1 SEHNR and CDR2 FQNEAQ (reference sequence). This CDR3 spans 16 amino acids. The DNA for the CDR3 is TGTGCCAGCAGCCCTACATTCCCGGCGGTGAACACTGAAGCTTTCTTT. This encodes CASSPTFPAVNTEAFF.

This clone was counted once. The chain couples TRBV27 to TRBJ1-2; TRBD1 matches 7 bases. Germline V gives CDR1 MNHEY, CDR2 SMNVEV (reference sequence). J lost 7 bases, V lost 3 bases, and 5 bases had no gene match. The CDR3 sequence is 13 residues long. CDR3: CASSFRQGSGYTF. CDR3 DNA sequence: TGTGCCAGCAGTTTTCGACAGGGATCTGGCTACACCTTC.

The chain uses TRBV5-1 and TRBJ1-6; 7 bases are a match to TRBD1. CDR1 SGHRS and CDR2 YFSETQ come from the germline V gene. This CDR3 is 14 amino acids long. With V trimmed by 2 bases and J by 6 bases, 2 bases remained unmatched. The CDR3 is CASSLTGANSPLHF. In DNA form, the CDR3 reads TGCGCCAGCAGCTTAACAGGGGCTAATTCACCCCTCCACTTT.

This chain joins TRBV3-1 (or the pseudogene TRBV3-2) and TRBJ2-1; 11 nucleotides agree with TRBD2. CDR3 size: 18 residues. Germline-derived CDR1 and CDR2 are LGHDT and YNNKEL (reference sequence). V gave up 0 bases and J gave up 7 bases; unmatched junction bases: 11. The DNA of the CDR3 is TGTGCCAGCAGCCAAGAAATAGGCACTAGCGGGAGTGGTAATGAGCAGTTCTTC. This sequence encodes CASSQEIGTSGSGNEQFF.

V gene TRBV6-5 combines with J gene TRBJ1-2; D remains unclear. The V end lost 0 bases, the J end lost 1 base, and 9 bases lay between the germline ends. The CDR3 runs to 15 residues. Germline assignment: CDR1 MNHEY and CDR2 SVGAGI. In DNA form, the CDR3 reads TGTGCCAGCAGTTACTCTCTCAGTTATAACTATGGCTACACCTTC. It encodes CASSYSLSYNYGYTF.

CDR3 nucleotides: TGTGCCAGCAGCCCGGCTGTTTATGCGAGGACCGGGGAGCTGTTTTTT. This sequence encodes CASSPAVYARTGELFF. V usage is TRBV5-6 and J usage is TRBJ2-2; D ambiguous. Germline V gene data show CDR1 as SGHDT and CDR2 as YYEEEE. This CDR3 spans 16 amino acids. V was cut by 4 bases and J by 5 bases, with 18 bases left in between.

The chain joins TRBV7-9 to TRBJ1-1; 10 nucleotides match TRBD1. The CDR3 runs to 15 residues. V shed 4 bases and J 6 bases; nucleotides not matched to a gene: 8. Germline loops: CDR1 SEHNR, CDR2 FQNEAQ (reference sequence). For the CDR3, the DNA is TGTGCCAGCAGCTCGCTGACAGGGGGCATTCCTGAAGCTTTCTTT. Its protein product is CASSSLTGGIPEAFF.

The rearrangement uses TRBV5-5 and TRBJ1-1; D call uncertain. The ends were cut back, 4 bases at V and 8 bases at J, with 15 bases in the middle. CDR3 length equals 13 residues. The germline V gene has CDR1 SGHKS and CDR2 YYEKEE (reference sequence). The CDR3 nucleotides are TGTGCCAGCAGCCCCTACATAGCATCCGAAGCTTTCTTT. Its protein is CASSPYIASEAFF.

The chain is built from TRBV28 and TRBJ2-2; 8 nucleotides line up with TRBD1. This CDR3 spans 15 amino acids. The germline V gene has CDR1 MDHEN and CDR2 SYDVKM. Trimming took 6 bases from V and 8 from J; bases not matched to a gene: 11. The CDR3 DNA reads TGTGCCAGCAGCACGACAGGGGTAGGGGGAGGGGAGCTGTTTTTT. This sequence encodes CASSTTGVGGGELFF. The full variable domain, completed using reference TRBV28 and TRBJ2-2, is DVKVTQSSRYLVKRTGEKVFLECVQDMDHENMFWYRQDPGLGLRLIYFSYDVKMKEKGDIPEGYSVSREKKERFSLILESASTNQTSMYLCASSTTGVGGGELFFGEGSRLTVL.

The chain joins TRBV5-1 to TRBJ2-7; D gene uncertain. Deletions cut 5 bases from V and 2 bases from J, with 14 bases between. CDR1 is SGHRS, CDR2 YFSETQ, per germline. CDR3 size: 14 residues. The CDR3 here is CASREQQKTYEQYF. The CDR3 nucleotides are TGCGCCAGCAGGGAACAGCAAAAAACCTACGAGCAGTACTTC.